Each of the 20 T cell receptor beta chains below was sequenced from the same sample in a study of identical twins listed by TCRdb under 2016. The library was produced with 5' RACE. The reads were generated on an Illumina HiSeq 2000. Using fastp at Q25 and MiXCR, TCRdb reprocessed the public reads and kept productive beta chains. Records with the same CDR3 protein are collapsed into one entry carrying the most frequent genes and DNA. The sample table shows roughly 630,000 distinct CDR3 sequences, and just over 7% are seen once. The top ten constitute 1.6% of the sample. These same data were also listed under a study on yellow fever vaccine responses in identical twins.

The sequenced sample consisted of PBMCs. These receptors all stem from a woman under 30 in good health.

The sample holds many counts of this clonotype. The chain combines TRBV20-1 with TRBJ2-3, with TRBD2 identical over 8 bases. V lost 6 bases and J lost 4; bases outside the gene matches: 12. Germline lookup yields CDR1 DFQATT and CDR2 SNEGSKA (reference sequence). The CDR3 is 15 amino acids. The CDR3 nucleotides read TGCAGTGCAAGCCGTCCGGGAGGGAAGGCAGATACGCAGTATTTT. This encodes CSASRPGGKADTQYF.

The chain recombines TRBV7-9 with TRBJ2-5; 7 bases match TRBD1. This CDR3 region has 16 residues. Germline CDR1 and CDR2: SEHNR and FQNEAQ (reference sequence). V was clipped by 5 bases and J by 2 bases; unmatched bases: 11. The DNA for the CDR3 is TGTGCCAGCAGCCCGATAGGGGGCGGAATTCAAGAGACCCAGTACTTC. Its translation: CASSPIGGGIQETQYF.

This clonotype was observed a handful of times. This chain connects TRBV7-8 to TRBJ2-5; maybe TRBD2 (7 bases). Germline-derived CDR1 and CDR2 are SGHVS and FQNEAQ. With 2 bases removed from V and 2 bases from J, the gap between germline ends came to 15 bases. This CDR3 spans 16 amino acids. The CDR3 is CASSLKGGDNQETQYF. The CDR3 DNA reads TGTGCCAGCAGCTTAAAGGGGGGGGACAATCAAGAGACCCAGTACTTC. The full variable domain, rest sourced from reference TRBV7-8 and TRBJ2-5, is GAGVSQSPRYKVAKRGQDVALRCDPISGHVSLFWYQQALGQGPEFLTYFQNEAQLDKSGLPSDRFFAERPEGSVSTLKIQRTQQEDSAVYLCASSLKGGDNQETQYFGPGTRLLVL.

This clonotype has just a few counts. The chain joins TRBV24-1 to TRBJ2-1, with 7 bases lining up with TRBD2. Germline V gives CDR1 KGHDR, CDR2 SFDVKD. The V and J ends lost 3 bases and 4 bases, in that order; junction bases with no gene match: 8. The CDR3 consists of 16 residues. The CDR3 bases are TGTGCCACCAGTGATGGGGGAGGGAGACGGTACAATGAGCAGTTCTTC. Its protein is CATSDGGGRRYNEQFF.

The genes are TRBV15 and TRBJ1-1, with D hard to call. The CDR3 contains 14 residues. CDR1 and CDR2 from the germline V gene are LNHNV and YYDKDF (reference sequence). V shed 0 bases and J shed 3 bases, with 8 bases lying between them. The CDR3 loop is CATSRDLADTEAFF. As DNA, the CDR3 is TGTGCCACCAGCAGAGATTTGGCAGACACTGAAGCTTTCTTT.

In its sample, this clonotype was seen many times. CDR3 in amino acids: CASSLEQGVYEQYF. Written as DNA, the CDR3 is TGTGCCAGCAGTTTAGAACAGGGAGTCTACGAGCAGTACTTC. J is TRBJ2-7 and V is TRBV12-3 or TRBV12-4; maybe TRBD1 (6 bases). V was clipped by 1 base and J by 3 bases, with 10 bases between them. CDR3 length equals 14 residues.

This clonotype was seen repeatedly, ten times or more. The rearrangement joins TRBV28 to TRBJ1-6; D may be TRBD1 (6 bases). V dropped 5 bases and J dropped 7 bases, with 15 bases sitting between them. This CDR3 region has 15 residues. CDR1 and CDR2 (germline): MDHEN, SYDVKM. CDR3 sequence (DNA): TGTGCCAGCAGTGAAAAGGGGGTGAGGAATTCACCCCTCCACTTT. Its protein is CASSEKGVRNSPLHF.

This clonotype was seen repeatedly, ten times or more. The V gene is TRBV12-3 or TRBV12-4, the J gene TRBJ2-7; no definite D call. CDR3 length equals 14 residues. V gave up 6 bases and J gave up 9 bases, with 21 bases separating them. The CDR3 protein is CASRASRGGVRQYF. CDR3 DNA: TGTGCCAGCAGGGCATCCAGAGGCGGAGTTCGGCAGTACTTC.

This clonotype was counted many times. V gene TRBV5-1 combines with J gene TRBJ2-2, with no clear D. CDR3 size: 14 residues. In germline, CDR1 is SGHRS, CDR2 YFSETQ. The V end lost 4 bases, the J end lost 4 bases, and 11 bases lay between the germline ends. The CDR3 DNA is TGCGCCAGCAGCCCGAAGTTAACCACCGGGGAGCTGTTTTTT. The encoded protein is CASSPKLTTGELFF.

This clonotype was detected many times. The CDR3 sequence: CASSGVSTGRAYEQYV. CDR3 DNA sequence: TGTGCCAGCAGCGGAGTATCAACAGGACGAGCCTACGAGCAGTACGTC. The chain has TRBV5-5 and TRBJ2-7, with D perhaps matching TRBD1 (5 bases). Per germline, CDR1 SGHKS and CDR2 YYEKEE (reference sequence). This CDR3 has 16 residues. The germline V and J ends were trimmed by 4 bases and 2 bases, with 19 bases remaining between them.

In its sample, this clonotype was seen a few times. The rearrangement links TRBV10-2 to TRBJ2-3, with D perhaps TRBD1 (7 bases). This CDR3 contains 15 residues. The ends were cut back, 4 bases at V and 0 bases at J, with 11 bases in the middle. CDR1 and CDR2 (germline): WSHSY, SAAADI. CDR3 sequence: CASSVTGRSTDTQYF. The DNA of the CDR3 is TGCGCCAGCAGTGTGACAGGGAGGAGCACAGATACGCAGTATTTT.

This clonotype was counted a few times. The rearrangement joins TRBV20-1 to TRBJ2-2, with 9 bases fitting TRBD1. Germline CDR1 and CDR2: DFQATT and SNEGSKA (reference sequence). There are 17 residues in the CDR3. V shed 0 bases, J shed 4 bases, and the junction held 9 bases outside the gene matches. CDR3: CSARDLGRQGGTGELFF. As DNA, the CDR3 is TGCAGTGCTAGAGATCTCGGGAGACAGGGGGGCACCGGGGAGCTGTTTTTT.

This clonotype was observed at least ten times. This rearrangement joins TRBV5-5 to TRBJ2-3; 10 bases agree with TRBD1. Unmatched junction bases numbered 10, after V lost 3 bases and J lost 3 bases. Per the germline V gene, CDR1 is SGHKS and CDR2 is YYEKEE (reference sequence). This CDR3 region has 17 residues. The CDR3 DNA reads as TGTGCCAGCAGCTCCCCTGACAGGGGGCGACTGACAGATACGCAGTATTTT. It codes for CASSSPDRGRLTDTQYF.

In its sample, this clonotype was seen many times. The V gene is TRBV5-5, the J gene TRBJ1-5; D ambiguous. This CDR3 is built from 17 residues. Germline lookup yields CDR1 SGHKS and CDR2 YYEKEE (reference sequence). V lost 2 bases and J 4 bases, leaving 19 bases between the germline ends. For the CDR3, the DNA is TGTGCCAGCAGCTTTGAGGTCGGACCGCGGGAAAATCAGCCCCAGCATTTT. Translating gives CASSFEVGPRENQPQHF.

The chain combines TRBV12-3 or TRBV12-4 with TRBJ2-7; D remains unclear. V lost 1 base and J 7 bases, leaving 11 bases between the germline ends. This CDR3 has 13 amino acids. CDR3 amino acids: CASSLEPFGEQYF. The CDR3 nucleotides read TGTGCCAGCAGTTTAGAACCGTTCGGGGAGCAGTACTTC.

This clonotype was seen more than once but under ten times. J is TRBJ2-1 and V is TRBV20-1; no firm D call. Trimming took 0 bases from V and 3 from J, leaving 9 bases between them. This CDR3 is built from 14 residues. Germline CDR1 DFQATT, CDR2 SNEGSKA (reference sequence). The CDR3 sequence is CSARDRYLYNEQFF. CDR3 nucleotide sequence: TGCAGTGCTAGAGATCGCTACCTCTACAATGAGCAGTTCTTC.

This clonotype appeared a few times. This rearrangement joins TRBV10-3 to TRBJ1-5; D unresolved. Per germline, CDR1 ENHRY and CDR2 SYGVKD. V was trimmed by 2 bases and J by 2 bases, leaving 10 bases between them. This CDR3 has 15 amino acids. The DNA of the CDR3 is TGTGCCATCAGTGAGGCGGGGTTGGGCAATCAGCCCCAGCATTTT. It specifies CAISEAGLGNQPQHF.

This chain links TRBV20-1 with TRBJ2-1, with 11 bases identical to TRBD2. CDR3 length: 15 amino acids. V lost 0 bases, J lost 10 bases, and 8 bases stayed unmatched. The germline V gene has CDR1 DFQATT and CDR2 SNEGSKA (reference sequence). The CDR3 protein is CSARDIAGGDREQFF. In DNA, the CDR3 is TGCAGTGCTAGAGATATAGCGGGGGGGGACCGGGAGCAGTTCTTC.

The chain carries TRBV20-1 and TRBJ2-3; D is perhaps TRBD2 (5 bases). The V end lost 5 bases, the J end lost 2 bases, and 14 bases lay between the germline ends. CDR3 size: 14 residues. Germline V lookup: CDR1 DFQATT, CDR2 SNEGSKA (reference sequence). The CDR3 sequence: CSASTNENTDTQYF. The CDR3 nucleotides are TGCAGTGCTTCGACTAACGAAAACACAGATACGCAGTATTTT.

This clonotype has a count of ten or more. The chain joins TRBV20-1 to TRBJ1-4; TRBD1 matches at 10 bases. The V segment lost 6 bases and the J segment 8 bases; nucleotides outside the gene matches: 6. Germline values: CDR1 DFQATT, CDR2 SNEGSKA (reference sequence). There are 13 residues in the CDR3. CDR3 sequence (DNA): TGCAGTGCGCAGACAGGGGGCAAGGAAAAACTGTTTTTT. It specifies CSAQTGGKEKLFF.